Included here is one T cell receptor (beta chain) sequence, with context. The study sampled nominally healthy donors, though unrecorded immune exposures were likely. The sample belongs to a study of cytomegalovirus exposure and HLA in healthy donors. Amplification used 60 Vbeta primers and 13 Jbeta primers. TCRdb's copy holds only in-frame clones and misses some; the assay was immunoSEQ multiplex PCR. The sample contains about 98,000 clones, about 81% of which appear only once. CDR1 is SGHDT, CDR2 YYEEEE, per germline. V shed 0 bases, J shed 2 bases, and the junction held 0 bases outside the gene matches. The CDR3 totals 15 residues.

The source is a man aged 35-49 years in good health and CMV-seronegative. The J gene is TRBJ1-3, the V gene TRBV5-6, with 9 bases identical to TRBD1. The sequenced sample was PBMCs. Written as DNA, the CDR3 is TGTGCCAGCAGCTTGGGGGACAGGGCTGGAAACACCATATATTTT. It translates to CASSLGDRAGNTIYF.